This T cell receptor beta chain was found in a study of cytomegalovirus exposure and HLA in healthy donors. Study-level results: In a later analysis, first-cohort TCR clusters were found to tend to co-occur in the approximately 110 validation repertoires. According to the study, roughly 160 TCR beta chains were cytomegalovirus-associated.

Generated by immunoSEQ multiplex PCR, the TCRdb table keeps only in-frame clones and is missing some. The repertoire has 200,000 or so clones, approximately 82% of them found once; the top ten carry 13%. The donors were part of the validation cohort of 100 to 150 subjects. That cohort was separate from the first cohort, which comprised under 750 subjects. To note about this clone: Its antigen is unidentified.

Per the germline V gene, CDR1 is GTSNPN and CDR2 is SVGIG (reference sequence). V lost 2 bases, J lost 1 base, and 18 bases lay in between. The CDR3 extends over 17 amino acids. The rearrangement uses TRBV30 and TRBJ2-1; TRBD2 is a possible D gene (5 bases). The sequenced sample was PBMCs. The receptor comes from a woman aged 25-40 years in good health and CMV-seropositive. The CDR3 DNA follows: TGTGCCTGGAGTCGCGACCCCTCAACTAGGTCCTACAATGAGCAGTTCTTC. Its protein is CAWSRDPSTRSYNEQFF. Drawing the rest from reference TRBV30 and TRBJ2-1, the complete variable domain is SQTIHQWPATLVQPVGSPLSLECTVEGTSNPNLYWYRQAAGRGLQLLFYSVGIGQISSEVPQNLSASRPQDRQFILSSKKLLLSDSGFYLCAWSRDPSTRSYNEQFFGPGTRLTVL.